This T cell receptor beta chain is drawn from a study of T cells expressing NK-cell markers (dated by TCRdb to 2018 to 2021). With respect to the entire study: In sorted CD3+CD56+NKG2C+, CD3+CD56+NKG2C- and CD3+CD56-NKG2C+ T-cell subsets from eight donors, TCR beta-chain repertoires were profiled. Of the eight sequenced donors, seven were found to be HCMV-seropositive and one was found to be HCMV-seronegative. All eight donors whose samples were sequenced were randomly selected healthy volunteers, three of them men and five women. The libraries were sequenced on Illumina HiSeq 2000/2500, MiSeq or NextSeq, producing 2 x 150 bp reads. Broad study findings and their caveats: It remained unclear whether the expanded NKG2C-expressing T cell clones were specific for HCMV antigens. In about 6 donors, the dominant CD3+CD56+NKG2C+ clonotypes were found to rank among the top 10 CD8+ clonotypes and to make up 1.0-7.0% of CD8+ T cells. Those dominant clonotypes were again the most abundant among CD3+CD56-NKG2C+ cells in several donors, at about 28.3-65%.

A commercial ELISA kit detecting HCMV-specific IgG in serum was used to determine HCMV serostatus. Peripheral blood mononuclear cells were isolated from blood by Ficoll density gradient centrifugation. Sequencing used an Illumina HiSeq 2000. 5'RACE template switching, by which a universal primer site and unique molecular identifiers were added, was used to make TCR beta cDNA libraries. cDNA synthesis was primed from the TCR beta constant segment, followed by two successive PCR amplification steps. The paper's data handling went like this. Reads were demultiplexed and grouped by UMI with MIGEC, and clonotypes were assembled and quantified with MiTCR. To exclude erroneous sequences, any TCR cDNA sequence not supported by at least two reads was discarded. Downstream repertoire analysis used the tcR package, and clonotypes were matched across fractions by CDR3 nucleotide sequence plus V segment. VDJmatch was used to annotate antigen specificity against VDJdb, with one amino acid substitution in CDR3 permitted. Through TCRdb reprocessing, the reads give one entry per CDR3 protein sequence; DNA is omitted. The V and J calls were determined by TCRdb, not by the authors. This sample's listing comprises some 450,000 distinct CDR3 sequences. 7.3% of the sample lies in the top ten.

The CDR3 starts with the cysteine, ends with the phenylalanine, and has 15 residues. No DNA is recorded. The germline V gene (reference sequence) gives CDR1 as DFQATT and CDR2 as SNEGSKA. In regard to this clonotype: What this receptor recognizes is not known.

The chain joins TRBV20-1 to TRBJ1-2; checking the TCRdb D call of TRBD1 is not possible without DNA. This clonotype was obtained from a woman aged 18-70 years in good health. The sample was blood T cells: a sorted CD56 or NKG2C T cell subset, CD4+ or CD8+ T cells, or bulk PBMC T cells (not recorded which). The CDR3 in this case is CSAASGTETNYGYTF.